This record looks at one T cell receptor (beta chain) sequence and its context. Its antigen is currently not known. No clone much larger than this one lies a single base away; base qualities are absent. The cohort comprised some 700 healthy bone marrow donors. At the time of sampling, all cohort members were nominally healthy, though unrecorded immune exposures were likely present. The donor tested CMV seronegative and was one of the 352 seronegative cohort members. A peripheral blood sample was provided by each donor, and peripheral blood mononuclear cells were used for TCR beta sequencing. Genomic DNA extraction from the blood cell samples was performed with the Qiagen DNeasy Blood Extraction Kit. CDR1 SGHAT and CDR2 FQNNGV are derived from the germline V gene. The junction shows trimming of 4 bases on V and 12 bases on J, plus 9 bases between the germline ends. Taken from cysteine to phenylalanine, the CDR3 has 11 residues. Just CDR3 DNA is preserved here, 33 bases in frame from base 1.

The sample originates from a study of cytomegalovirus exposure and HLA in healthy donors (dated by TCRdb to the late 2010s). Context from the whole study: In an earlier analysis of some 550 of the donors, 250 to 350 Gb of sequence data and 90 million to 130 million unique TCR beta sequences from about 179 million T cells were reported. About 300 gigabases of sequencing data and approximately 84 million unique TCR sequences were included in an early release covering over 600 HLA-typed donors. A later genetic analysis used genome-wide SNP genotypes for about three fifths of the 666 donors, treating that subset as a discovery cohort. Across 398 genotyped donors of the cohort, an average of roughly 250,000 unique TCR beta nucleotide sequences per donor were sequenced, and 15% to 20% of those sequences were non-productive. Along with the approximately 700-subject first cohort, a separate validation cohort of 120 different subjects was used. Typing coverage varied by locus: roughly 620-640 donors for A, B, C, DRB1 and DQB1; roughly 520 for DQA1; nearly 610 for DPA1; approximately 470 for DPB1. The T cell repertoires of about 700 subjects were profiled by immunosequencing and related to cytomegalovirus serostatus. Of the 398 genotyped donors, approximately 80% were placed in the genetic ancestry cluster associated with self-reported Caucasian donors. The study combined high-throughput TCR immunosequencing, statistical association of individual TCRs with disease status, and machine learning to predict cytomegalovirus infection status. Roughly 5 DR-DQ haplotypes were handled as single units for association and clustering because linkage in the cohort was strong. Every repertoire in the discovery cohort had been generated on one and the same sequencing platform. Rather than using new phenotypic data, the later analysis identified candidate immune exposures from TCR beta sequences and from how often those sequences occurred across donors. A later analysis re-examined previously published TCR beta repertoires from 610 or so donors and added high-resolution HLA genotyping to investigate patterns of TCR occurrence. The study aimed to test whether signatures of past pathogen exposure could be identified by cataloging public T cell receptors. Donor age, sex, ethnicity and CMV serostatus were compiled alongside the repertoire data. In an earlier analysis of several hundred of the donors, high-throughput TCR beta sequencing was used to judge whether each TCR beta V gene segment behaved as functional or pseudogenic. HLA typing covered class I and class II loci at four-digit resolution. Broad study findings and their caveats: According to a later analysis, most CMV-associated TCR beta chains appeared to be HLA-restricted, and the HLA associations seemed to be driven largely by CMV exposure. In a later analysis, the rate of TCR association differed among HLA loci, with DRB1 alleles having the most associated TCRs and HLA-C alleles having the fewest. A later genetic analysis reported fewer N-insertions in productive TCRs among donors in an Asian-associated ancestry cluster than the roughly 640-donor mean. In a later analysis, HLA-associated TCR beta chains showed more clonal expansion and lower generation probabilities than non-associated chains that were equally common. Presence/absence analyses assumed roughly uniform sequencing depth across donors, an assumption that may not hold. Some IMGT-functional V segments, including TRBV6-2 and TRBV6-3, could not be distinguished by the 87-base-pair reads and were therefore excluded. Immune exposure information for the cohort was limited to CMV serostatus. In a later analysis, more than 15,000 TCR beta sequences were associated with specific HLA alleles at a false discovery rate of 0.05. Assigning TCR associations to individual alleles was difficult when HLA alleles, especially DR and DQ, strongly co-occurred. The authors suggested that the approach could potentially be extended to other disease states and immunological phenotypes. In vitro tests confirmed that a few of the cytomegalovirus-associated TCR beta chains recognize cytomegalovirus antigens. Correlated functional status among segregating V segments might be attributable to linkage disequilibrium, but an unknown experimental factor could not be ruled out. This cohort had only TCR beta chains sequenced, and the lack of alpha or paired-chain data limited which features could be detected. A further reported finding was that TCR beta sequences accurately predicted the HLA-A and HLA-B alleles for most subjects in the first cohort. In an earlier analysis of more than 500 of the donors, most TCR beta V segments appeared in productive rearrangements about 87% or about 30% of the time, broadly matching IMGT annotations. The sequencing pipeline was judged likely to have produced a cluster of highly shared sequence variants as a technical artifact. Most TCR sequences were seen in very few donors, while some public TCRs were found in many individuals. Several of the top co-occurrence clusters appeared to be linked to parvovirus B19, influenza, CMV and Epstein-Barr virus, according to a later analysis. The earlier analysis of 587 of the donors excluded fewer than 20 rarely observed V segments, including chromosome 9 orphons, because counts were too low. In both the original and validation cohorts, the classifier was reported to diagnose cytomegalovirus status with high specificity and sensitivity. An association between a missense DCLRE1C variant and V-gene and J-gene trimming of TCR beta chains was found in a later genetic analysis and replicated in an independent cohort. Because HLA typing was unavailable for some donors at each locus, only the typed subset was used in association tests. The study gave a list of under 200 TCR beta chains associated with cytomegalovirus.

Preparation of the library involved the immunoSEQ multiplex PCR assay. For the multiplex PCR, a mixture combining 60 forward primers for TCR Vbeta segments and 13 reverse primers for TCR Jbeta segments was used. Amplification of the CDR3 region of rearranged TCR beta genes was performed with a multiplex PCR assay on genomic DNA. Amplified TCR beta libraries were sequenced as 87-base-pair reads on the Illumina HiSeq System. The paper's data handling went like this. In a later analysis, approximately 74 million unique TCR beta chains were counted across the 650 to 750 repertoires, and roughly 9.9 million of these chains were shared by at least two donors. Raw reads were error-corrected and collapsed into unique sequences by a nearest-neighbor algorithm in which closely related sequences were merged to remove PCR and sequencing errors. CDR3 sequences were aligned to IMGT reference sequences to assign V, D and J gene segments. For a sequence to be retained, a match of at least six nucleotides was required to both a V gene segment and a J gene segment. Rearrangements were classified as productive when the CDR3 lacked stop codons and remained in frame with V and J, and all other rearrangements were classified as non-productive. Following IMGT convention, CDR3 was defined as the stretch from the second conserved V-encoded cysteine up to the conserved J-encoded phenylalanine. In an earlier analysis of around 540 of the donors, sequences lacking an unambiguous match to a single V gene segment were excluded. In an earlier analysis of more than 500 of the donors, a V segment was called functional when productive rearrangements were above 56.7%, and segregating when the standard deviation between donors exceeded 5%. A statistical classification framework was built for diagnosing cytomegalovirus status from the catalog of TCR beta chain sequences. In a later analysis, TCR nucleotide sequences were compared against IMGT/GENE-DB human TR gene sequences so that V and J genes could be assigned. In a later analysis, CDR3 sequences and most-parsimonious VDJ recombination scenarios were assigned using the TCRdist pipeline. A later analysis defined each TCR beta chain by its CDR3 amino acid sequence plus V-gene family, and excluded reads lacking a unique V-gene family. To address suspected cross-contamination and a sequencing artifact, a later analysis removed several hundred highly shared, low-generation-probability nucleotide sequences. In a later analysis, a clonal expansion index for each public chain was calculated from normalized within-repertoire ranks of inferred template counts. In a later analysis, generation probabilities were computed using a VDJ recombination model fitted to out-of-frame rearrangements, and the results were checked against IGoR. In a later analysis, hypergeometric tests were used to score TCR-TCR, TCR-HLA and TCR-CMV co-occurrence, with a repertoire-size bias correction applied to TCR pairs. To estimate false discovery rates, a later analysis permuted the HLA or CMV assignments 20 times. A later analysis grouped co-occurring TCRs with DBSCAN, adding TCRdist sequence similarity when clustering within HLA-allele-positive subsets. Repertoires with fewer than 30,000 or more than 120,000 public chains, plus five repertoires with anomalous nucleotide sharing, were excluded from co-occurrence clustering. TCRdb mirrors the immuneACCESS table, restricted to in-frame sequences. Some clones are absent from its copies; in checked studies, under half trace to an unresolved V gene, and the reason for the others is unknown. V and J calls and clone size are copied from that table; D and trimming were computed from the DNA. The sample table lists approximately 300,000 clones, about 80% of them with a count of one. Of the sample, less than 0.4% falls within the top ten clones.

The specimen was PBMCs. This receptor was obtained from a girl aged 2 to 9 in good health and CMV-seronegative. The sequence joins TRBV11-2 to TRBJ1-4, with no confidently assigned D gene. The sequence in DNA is TGTGCCAGCAGCTCCCTTTTTGAACTGTTTTTT. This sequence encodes CASSSLFELFF.